This is a list of T cell receptor beta chains from one sample in a study of post-analysis software for immune sequencing data. In TCRdb, the PCR reads were re-called with MiXCR into one record per CDR3 protein. This table holds about 760,000 distinct CDR3 sequences, approximately 30% found once. Sample: blood. The receptors derive from a girl aged 10 to 17 with multiple sclerosis. The CDR3 runs from the conserved cysteine through the conserved F or W. The D gene is left open where the match is weak. Size values are once, few and many counts, or a class for expanded clones, and some rows have none.

V: TRBV12-3/TRBV12-4
size: many
D: NA
J: TRBJ2-5
DNA: TGTGCCAGCAGGGACCGTGGAGGAGAAGAGACCCAGTACTTC
CDR3: CASRDRGGEETQYF

V: TRBV6-5
size: NA
D: TRBD2
J: TRBJ2-7
DNA: TGTGTCAGCAGTTACCATCCGGCGGGGGGGTCCGAGCAGTACTTC
CDR3: CVSSYHPAGGSEQYF

V: TRBV11-2
size: NA
D: NA
J: TRBJ2-3
DNA: TGTGCCAGCAGCTTAGACAGGTTTCGCACAGATACGCAGTATTTT
CDR3: CASSLDRFRTDTQYF

V: TRBV12-3/TRBV12-4
size: few
D: NA
J: TRBJ2-7
DNA: TGTGCCAGCAGTCCGAGTAACTACGAGCAGTACTTC
CDR3: CASSPSNYEQYF

V: TRBV5-1
size: NA
D: NA
J: TRBJ2-5
DNA: TGCGCCAGCAGCTTGGCCGGCAGGGGAGGGAATGAGCAGTACTTC
CDR3: CASSLAGRGGNEQYF

V: TRBV25-1
size: NA
D: NA
J: TRBJ1-4
DNA: TGTGCCAGCAGTGGGTACGTTAATGAAAAACTGTTTTTT
CDR3: CASSGYVNEKLFF

V: TRBV5-5
size: NA
D: NA
J: TRBJ2-7
DNA: TGTGCCAGCAGCGAGGCCATTGTGACATCCTCCTACGAGCAGTACTTC
CDR3: CASSEAIVTSSYEQYF

V: TRBV10-3
size: NA
D: TRBD1
J: TRBJ2-5
DNA: TGTGCCATCAGCACCGGGACAGGGCAAGAGACCCAGTACTTC
CDR3: CAISTGTGQETQYF

V: TRBV7-9
size: NA
D: TRBD2
J: TRBJ2-1
DNA: TGTGCCAGCAGCGTTAGCGGGAGTCAGCCTAACAATGAGCAGTTCTTC
CDR3: CASSVSGSQPNNEQFF

V: TRBV7-9
size: few
D: TRBD1
J: TRBJ1-1
DNA: TGTGCCAGCAGCCGAGATGACAGGGGCGGCACTGAAGCTTTCTTT
CDR3: CASSRDDRGGTEAFF

V: TRBV11-2
size: NA
D: NA
J: TRBJ2-1
DNA: TGTGCCAGCAGCTTAGAGGGGACCCGTCGGCAAGAGACCCAGTTCTTC
CDR3: CASSLEGTRRQETQFF

V: TRBV4-3
size: few
D: NA
J: TRBJ2-3
DNA: TGCGCCAGCAGCCAAGGGTCCGGTGTAGATACGCAGTATTTT
CDR3: CASSQGSGVDTQYF

V: TRBV2
size: NA
D: TRBD2
J: TRBJ2-7
DNA: TGTGCCAGCAGTGTTTCGCTAGCGGGGTCGAATGAGCAGTACTTC
CDR3: CASSVSLAGSNEQYF

V: TRBV6-5
size: few
D: TRBD2
J: TRBJ2-3
DNA: TGTGCCAGCAGTAAACTAGCGGGGGGGATCACAGATACGCAGTATTTT
CDR3: CASSKLAGGITDTQYF

V: TRBV5-1
size: NA
D: NA
J: TRBJ2-5
DNA: TGCGCCAGCACCCGGGACGGAAAAGAGACCCAGTACTTC
CDR3: CASTRDGKETQYF

V: TRBV12-3/TRBV12-4
size: NA
D: NA
J: TRBJ1-5
DNA: TGTGCCAGCACCCCTCGGGGACAACGTAGCAATCAGCCCCAGCATTTT
CDR3: CASTPRGQRSNQPQHF

V: TRBV7-2
size: NA
D: NA
J: TRBJ2-2
DNA: TGTGCCAGCAGCTCGCAAACGGGTCACGGGGAGCTGTTTTTT
CDR3: CASSSQTGHGELFF

V: TRBV12-3/TRBV12-4
size: few
D: TRBD1
J: TRBJ2-5
DNA: TGTGCCAGCAGTTTATCAGGGACAGGGAGAACCCAGTACTTC
CDR3: CASSLSGTGRTQYF

V: TRBV11-2
size: few
D: NA
J: TRBJ2-3
DNA: TGTGCCAGCAGCTTACTACTTAGGCGGGGGCGGGCAGATACGCAGTATTTT
CDR3: CASSLLLRRGRADTQYF

V: TRBV2
size: few
D: NA
J: TRBJ2-1
DNA: TGTGCCAGCATCTACGACAGGTTCAGCCACAATGAGCAGTTCTTC
CDR3: CASIYDRFSHNEQFF

V: TRBV5-1
size: NA
D: TRBD1
J: TRBJ1-6
DNA: TGCGCCAGCAGCTGGGGGACAGGTCAAAATTCACCCCTCCACTTT
CDR3: CASSWGTGQNSPLHF

V: TRBV6-2/TRBV6-3
size: NA
D: NA
J: TRBJ2-3
DNA: TGTGCCAGCAAGGCCCCACTCGGGGGCTCGGAAGATACGCAGTATTTT
CDR3: CASKAPLGGSEDTQYF

V: TRBV9
size: NA
D: NA
J: TRBJ2-1
DNA: TGTGCCAGCAGCGTGACGGGGGCGGTCCTTGTACGGGATGAGCAGTTCTTC
CDR3: CASSVTGAVLVRDEQFF

V: TRBV28
size: few
D: NA
J: TRBJ1-4
DNA: TGTGCCAGCAGTTATGCCCGGGACGGCTCAACTAATGAAAAACTGTTTTTT
CDR3: CASSYARDGSTNEKLFF

V: TRBV7-2
size: few
D: TRBD1
J: TRBJ1-5
DNA: TGTGCCAGCAGCCTTGACAGGGGGGGGCCCCAGCATTTT
CDR3: CASSLDRGGPQHF

V: TRBV29-1
size: few
D: TRBD2
J: TRBJ2-1
DNA: TGCAGCGTGTACGGACTAGCGGGCTACAATGAGCAGTTCTTC
CDR3: CSVYGLAGYNEQFF

V: TRBV15
size: few
D: NA
J: TRBJ1-2
DNA: TGTGCCACCAGCAGAGTAGAGCGCATCTACTATGGCTACACCTTC
CDR3: CATSRVERIYYGYTF

V: TRBV10-3
size: NA
D: NA
J: TRBJ1-2
DNA: TGTGCCATCACGGGGGACTCTAACTATGGCTACACCTTC
CDR3: CAITGDSNYGYTF

V: TRBV11-2
size: NA
D: TRBD1
J: TRBJ2-7
DNA: TGTGCCAGCAGCTCCTCGTCAGGACAGGGAACCTACGAGCAGTACTTC
CDR3: CASSSSSGQGTYEQYF

V: TRBV20-1
size: NA
D: TRBD1
J: TRBJ1-2
DNA: TGCAGTGCCAGGGGGGGACAGGAGATCTATGGCTACACCTTC
CDR3: CSARGGQEIYGYTF

V: TRBV7-9
size: few
D: NA
J: TRBJ2-7
DNA: TGTGCCAGCGGACCCCCCTTCGGACAGTACTACGAGCAGTACTTC
CDR3: CASGPPFGQYYEQYF

V: TRBV18
size: NA
D: NA
J: TRBJ2-5
DNA: TGTGCCAGCTCACCGGTTAACAGGACTCCTCGGGAGACCCAGTACTTC
CDR3: CASSPVNRTPRETQYF

V: TRBV28
size: NA
D: NA
J: TRBJ2-3
DNA: TGTGCCAGCAGCCCCATTCTTCCTAGCAACACAGATACGCAGTATTTT
CDR3: CASSPILPSNTDTQYF

V: TRBV6-5
size: NA
D: NA
J: TRBJ1-1
DNA: TGTGCCAGCAGTTACCGGGGGGCGCGAGGCACTGAAGCTTTCTTT
CDR3: CASSYRGARGTEAFF

V: TRBV12-3/TRBV12-4
size: few
D: NA
J: TRBJ1-5
DNA: TGTGCCAGCAGTTTATCCGGTGGTAGGCCCCAGCATTTT
CDR3: CASSLSGGRPQHF

V: TRBV10-3
size: NA
D: TRBD1
J: TRBJ1-1
DNA: TGTGCCATCACGGGACAGATGAACACTGAAGCTTTCTTT
CDR3: CAITGQMNTEAFF

V: TRBV10-3
size: NA
D: TRBD1
J: TRBJ1-4
DNA: TGTGCCATCAGTGAGCCGATGACAGGGAGTGAAAAACTGTTTTTT
CDR3: CAISEPMTGSEKLFF

V: TRBV25-1
size: NA
D: TRBD2
J: TRBJ2-1
DNA: TGTGCCAGCAGCCGGGGGGGAGGGTGGGTTGAGCAGTTCTTC
CDR3: CASSRGGGWVEQFF

V: TRBV14
size: NA
D: TRBD2
J: TRBJ2-7
DNA: TGTGCCAGCAGCCAAAGGGGAGGGGTCGAGCAGTACTTC
CDR3: CASSQRGGVEQYF

V: TRBV12-3/TRBV12-4
size: few
D: NA
J: TRBJ1-4
DNA: TGTGCCAGCAGTCCCGGGGTTGAAAAACTGTTTTTT
CDR3: CASSPGVEKLFF

V: TRBV20-1
size: NA
D: TRBD2
J: TRBJ2-4
DNA: TGCAGTGCGGGGGGGACTAGCGGAGTAAACATTCAGTACTTC
CDR3: CSAGGTSGVNIQYF

V: TRBV5-5
size: NA
D: NA
J: TRBJ1-5
DNA: TGTGCCAGCAGCTTGGAAGGGCTGGCGAGGCCCCAGCATTTT
CDR3: CASSLEGLARPQHF

V: TRBV15
size: NA
D: NA
J: TRBJ2-4
DNA: TGTGCCACCAGCCCCGTCCAAGCTCTGGCCAAAAACATTCAGTACTTC
CDR3: CATSPVQALAKNIQYF

V: TRBV6-1
size: NA
D: NA
J: TRBJ2-2
DNA: TGTGCCAGCTTCGCTTGGCCCGGGGAGCTGTTTTTT
CDR3: CASFAWPGELFF

V: TRBV6-6
size: NA
D: TRBD2
J: TRBJ2-3
DNA: TGTGCCAGCAGTTACTCCGCGACTAGCGACACAGATACGCAGTATTTT
CDR3: CASSYSATSDTDTQYF

V: TRBV20-1
size: few
D: TRBD1
J: TRBJ1-2
DNA: TGCAGTGCTAGCGTTTCAGGGGGTGTGTATGGCTACACCTTC
CDR3: CSASVSGGVYGYTF

V: TRBV27
size: NA
D: NA
J: TRBJ1-1
DNA: TGTGCCAGCAGTTCCCGGGGAGAGGAAGCTTTCTTT
CDR3: CASSSRGEEAFF

V: TRBV28
size: few
D: NA
J: TRBJ1-4
DNA: TGTGCCAGCAGTTTATGGGGGGACTCGAATGAAAAACTGTTTTTT
CDR3: CASSLWGDSNEKLFF

V: TRBV7-2
size: NA
D: NA
J: TRBJ2-1
DNA: TGTGCCAGCAGCTTAGCGAGGGCAGCCGAGCAGTTCTTC
CDR3: CASSLARAAEQFF

V: TRBV20-1
size: NA
D: NA
J: TRBJ1-4
DNA: TGCAGTGCTCTACAGGGTAAATCGGCAACTAATGAAAAACTGTTTTTT
CDR3: CSALQGKSATNEKLFF

V: TRBV7-9
size: once
D: NA
J: TRBJ2-1
DNA: TGTGCCAGCAGCTTATCGGCTAACGGAGCCTACAATGAGCAGTTCTTC
CDR3: CASSLSANGAYNEQFF